This T cell receptor beta chain was recovered during a study of T-cell reconstitution after alpha-beta-depleted transplantation in children. The library targeted TCRbeta and was prepared with unique molecular identifiers. One entry per CDR3 protein results from TCRdb running MiXCR on the PCR reads. The sample holds some 390,000 distinct CDR3 sequences; about a fifth are singletons and the top ten take 3.8%. The starting material was PBMCs from the stem cell graft donor, obtained from the stem cell graft. This sequence originates from a human donor who donated a stem cell graft to a child with acute myeloid leukemia.

This CDR3 is CASSEFGGSGANVLTF. In DNA form, the CDR3 reads TGTGCCAGCAGTGAATTCGGGGGCTCTGGGGCCAACGTCCTGACTTTC. The chain recombines TRBV25-1 with TRBJ2-6, with D maybe TRBD2 (6 bases). V was pared by 1 base and J by 0 bases, with 7 bases between. The CDR3 contains 16 residues. Looked up from germline, CDR1 is MGHDK and CDR2 is SYGVNS.